This T cell receptor beta chain was profiled in a study of blood T cell repertoires in COVID-19 (dated by TCRdb to the early 2020s). For the wider study: Samples covering the acute and convalescent phases of COVID-19 were provided by collaborators in the United States, Italy and Spain. Where available, HLA class I and class II types were taken from metadata supplied by the sample provider and were not determined by assay-based typing. The material from the prospective study consisted of cDNA or gDNA derived from T cells, B-cell-depleted T cells, or PBMCs. A de-identified subject ID, COVID-19 status, age in years and sex were almost always included in the sample metadata. Samples were obtained from the ongoing ImmuneRACE study (first 160 participants) and from roughly 1,300 subjects provided by 6 global collaborators. A freely available public database, intended as a resource for researchers studying the immune response to SARS-CoV-2, is where the repertoires were released. Deeply sampled blood TCRbeta repertoires from subjects exposed to, actively infected with, or recovered from COVID-19 were included in the dataset. General study outcomes and caveats: Clinical and demographic metadata were provided uncurated, with the amount varying by source and participant.

TCRbeta CDR3 regions were amplified from genomic DNA using the immunoSEQ Assay, a bias-controlled multiplex PCR. In the original analysis: The number of nucleated cells in each sample was estimated by amplification of reference gene primers within the assay. To quantify the absolute abundance of each unique TCRbeta CDR3 rearrangement, sequence reads were collapsed and filtered. For each sample, productive Simpson clonality was calculated as the square root of Simpson's diversity index over productive rearrangements. TCRdb limited this immuneACCESS table to in-frame rearrangements with V and J called. A share of clones is missing; checked studies link under half to unresolved V genes, and the rest is unexplained. Clone size and the V and J calls come from that table; the DNA yielded D and trimming. Within this sample are 130,000 to 150,000 clones, with approximately 80% of them counted one time only. In total, the top ten clones hold around 3.7% of the sample.

A remark on this clone: Its antigen is unknown. Base qualities are not provided; no much larger clone lies one nucleotide away.

Looking up the germline V gene yields CDR1 SGHAT and CDR2 FQNNGV. At the junction V is shortened by 2 bases and J by 6 bases, with 8 bases in between. The CDR3 has 12 amino acids, counting the end cysteine and phenylalanine. The entry retains the CDR3 DNA only, 36 bases that are in frame from base 1. A second Seattle source provided samples from volunteer blood donors who had recovered from COVID-19. The collaborating institutions used their own protocols to collect whole blood in K2EDTA tubes. For TCRbeta analysis, collaborators shipped samples in one of three forms: frozen whole blood, isolated PBMCs, or DNA extracted from either of those sample types.

The sequence joins TRBV11-2 to TRBJ2-7; no D gene can be assigned with confidence. Sequenced sample: peripheral blood. The sequence was obtained from a man in his 70s who had recovered from COVID-19. This receptor has the CDR3 CASSLLGFEQYF. The nucleotide sequence reads TGTGCCAGCAGCTTACTCGGGTTCGAGCAGTACTTC.